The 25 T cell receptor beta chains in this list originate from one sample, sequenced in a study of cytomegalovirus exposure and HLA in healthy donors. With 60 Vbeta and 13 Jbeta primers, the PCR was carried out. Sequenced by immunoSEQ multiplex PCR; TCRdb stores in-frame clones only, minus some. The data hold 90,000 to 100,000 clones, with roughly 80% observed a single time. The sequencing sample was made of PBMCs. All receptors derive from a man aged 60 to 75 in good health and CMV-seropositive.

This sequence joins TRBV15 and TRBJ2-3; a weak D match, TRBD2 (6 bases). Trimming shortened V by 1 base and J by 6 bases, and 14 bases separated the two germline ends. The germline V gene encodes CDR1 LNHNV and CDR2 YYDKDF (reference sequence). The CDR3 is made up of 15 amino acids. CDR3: CATSRGGEERDTQYF. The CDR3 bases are TGTGCCACCAGCAGAGGTGGGGAGGAGAGGGATACGCAGTATTTT.

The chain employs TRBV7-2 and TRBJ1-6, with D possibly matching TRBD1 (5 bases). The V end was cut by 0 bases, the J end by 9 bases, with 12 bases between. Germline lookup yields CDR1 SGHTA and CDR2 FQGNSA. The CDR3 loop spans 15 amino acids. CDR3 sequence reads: CASSLALGGVSPLHF. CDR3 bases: TGTGCCAGCAGCTTAGCGCTCGGGGGGGTTTCACCCCTCCACTTT.

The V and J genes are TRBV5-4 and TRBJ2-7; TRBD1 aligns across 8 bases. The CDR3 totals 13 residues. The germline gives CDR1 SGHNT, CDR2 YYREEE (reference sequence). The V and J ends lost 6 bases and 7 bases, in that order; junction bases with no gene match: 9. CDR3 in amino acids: CASNVQGALEQYF. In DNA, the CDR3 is TGTGCCAGCAACGTTCAGGGGGCGCTTGAGCAGTACTTC.

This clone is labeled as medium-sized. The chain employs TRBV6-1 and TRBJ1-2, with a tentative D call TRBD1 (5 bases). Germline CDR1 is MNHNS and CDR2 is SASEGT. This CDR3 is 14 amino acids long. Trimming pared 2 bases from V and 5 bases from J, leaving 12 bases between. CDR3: CASSEPGVVYGYTF. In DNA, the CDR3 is TGTGCCAGCAGTGAACCGGGGGTGGTATATGGCTACACCTTC.

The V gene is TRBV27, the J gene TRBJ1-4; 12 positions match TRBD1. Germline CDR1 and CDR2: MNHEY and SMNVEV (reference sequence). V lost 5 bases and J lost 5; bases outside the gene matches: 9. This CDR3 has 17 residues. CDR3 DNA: TGTGCCAGCAGTCCCTGGGGACAGGGGGCTTCCAATGAAAAACTGTTTTTT. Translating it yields CASSPWGQGASNEKLFF.

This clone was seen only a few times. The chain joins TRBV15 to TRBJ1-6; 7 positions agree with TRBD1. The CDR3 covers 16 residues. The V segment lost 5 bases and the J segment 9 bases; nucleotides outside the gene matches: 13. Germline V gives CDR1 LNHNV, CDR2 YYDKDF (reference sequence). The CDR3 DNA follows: TGTGCCACCAGCTCGGGACAGTCCAGAACAGGTTCACCCCTCCACTTT. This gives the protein CATSSGQSRTGSPLHF.

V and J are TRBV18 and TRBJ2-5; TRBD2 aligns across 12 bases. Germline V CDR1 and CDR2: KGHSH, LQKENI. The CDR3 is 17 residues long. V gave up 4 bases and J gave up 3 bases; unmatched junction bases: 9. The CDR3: CASSRGLAGKGKETQYF. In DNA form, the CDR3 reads TGTGCCAGCTCACGCGGACTAGCGGGGAAAGGCAAAGAGACCCAGTACTTC.

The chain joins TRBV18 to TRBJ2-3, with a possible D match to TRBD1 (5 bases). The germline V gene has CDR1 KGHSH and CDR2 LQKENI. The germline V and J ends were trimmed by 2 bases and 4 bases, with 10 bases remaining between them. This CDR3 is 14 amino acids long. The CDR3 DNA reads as TGTGCCAGCTCACCAACCAGGGTGGCAGATACGCAGTATTTT. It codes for CASSPTRVADTQYF.

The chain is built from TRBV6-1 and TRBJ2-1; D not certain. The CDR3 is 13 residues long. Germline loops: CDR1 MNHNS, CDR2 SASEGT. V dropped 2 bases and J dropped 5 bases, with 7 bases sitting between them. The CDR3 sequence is CASSEIIDNEQFF. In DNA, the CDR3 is TGTGCCAGCAGTGAAATAATAGACAATGAGCAGTTCTTC.

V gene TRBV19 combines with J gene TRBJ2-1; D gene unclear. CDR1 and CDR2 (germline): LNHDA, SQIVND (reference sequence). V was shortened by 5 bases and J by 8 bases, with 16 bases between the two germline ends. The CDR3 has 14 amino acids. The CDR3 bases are TGTGCCAGTAGTGCCCGGGTCCCTACTGATGAGCAGTTCTTC. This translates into CASSARVPTDEQFF.

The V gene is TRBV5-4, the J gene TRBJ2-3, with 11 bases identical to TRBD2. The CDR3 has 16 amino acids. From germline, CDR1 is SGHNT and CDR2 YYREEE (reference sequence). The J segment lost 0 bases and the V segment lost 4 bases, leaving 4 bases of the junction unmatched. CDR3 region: CASSPGTSGSTDTQYF. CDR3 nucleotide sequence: TGTGCCAGCAGCCCAGGGACTAGCGGTAGCACAGATACGCAGTATTTT.

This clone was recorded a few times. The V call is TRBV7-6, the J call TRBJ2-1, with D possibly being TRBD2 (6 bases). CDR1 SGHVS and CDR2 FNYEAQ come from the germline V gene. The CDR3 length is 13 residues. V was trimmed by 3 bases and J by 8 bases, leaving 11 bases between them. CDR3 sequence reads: CASSFGWGDEQFF. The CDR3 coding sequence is TGTGCCAGCAGCTTTGGTTGGGGGGATGAGCAGTTCTTC.

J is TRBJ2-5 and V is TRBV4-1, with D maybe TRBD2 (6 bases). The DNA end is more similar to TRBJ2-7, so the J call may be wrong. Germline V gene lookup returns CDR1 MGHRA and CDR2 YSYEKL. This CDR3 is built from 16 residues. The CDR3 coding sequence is TGCGCCAGCAGCCAAGCACCGGGGGTCGGTTCCTACGAGCAGTACTTC. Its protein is CASSQAPGVGSYEQYF.

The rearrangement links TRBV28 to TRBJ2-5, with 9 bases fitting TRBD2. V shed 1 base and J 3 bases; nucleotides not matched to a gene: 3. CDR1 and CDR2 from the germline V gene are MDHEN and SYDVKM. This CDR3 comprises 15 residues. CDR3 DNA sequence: TGTGCCAGCAGTTTATTAATAGCGGGGGAAGAGACCCAGTACTTC. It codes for CASSLLIAGEETQYF. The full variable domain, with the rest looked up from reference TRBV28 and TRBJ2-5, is DVKVTQSSRYLVKRTGEKVFLECVQDMDHENMFWYRQDPGLGLRLIYFSYDVKMKEKGDIPEGYSVSREKKERFSLILESASTNQTSMYLCASSLLIAGEETQYFGPGTRLLVL.

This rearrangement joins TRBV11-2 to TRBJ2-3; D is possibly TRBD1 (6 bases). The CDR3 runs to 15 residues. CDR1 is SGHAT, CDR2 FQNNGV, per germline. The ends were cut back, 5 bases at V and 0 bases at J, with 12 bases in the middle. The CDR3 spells CASSRWGPSTDTQYF. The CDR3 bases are TGTGCCAGCAGCCGCTGGGGGCCTAGCACAGATACGCAGTATTTT. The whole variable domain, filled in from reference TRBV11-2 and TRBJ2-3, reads EAGVAQSPRYKIIEKRQSVAFWCNPISGHATLYWYQQILGQGPKLLIQFQNNGVVDDSQLPKDRFSAERLKGVDSTLKIQPAKLEDSAVYLCASSRWGPSTDTQYFGPGTRLTVL.

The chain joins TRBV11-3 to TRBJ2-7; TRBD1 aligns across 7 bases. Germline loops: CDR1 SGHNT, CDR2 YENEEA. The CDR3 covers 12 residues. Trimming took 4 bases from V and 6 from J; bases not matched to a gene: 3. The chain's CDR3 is CASSSTGLEQYF. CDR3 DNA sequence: TGTGCCAGCAGCTCGACAGGGCTCGAGCAGTACTTC.

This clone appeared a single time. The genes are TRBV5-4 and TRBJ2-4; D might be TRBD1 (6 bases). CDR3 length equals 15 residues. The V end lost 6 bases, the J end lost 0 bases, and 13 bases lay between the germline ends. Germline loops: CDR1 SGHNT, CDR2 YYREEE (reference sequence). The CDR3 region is CASTETGLAKNIQYF. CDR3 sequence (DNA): TGTGCCAGCACCGAAACAGGGTTAGCCAAAAACATTCAGTACTTC.

This chain's CDR3 is CASSLVRGTNYGYTF. Written as DNA, the CDR3 is TGCGCCAGCAGCTTGGTCAGGGGAACTAACTATGGCTACACCTTC. The chain is built from TRBV5-1 and TRBJ1-2; D might be TRBD1 (6 bases). Trimming left V 0 bases short and J 0 bases short, with 9 bases between. CDR1 is SGHRS, CDR2 YFSETQ, per germline. This CDR3 contains 15 residues.

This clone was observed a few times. As DNA, the CDR3 is TGTGCCAGCAGCCCAAATTACGAGCAGTACTTC. It specifies CASSPNYEQYF. The rearrangement uses TRBV11-2 and TRBJ2-7; no clear D gene. The CDR3 length is 11 residues. The germline gives CDR1 SGHAT, CDR2 FQNNGV. The ends were cut back, 5 bases at V and 4 bases at J, with 6 bases in the middle.

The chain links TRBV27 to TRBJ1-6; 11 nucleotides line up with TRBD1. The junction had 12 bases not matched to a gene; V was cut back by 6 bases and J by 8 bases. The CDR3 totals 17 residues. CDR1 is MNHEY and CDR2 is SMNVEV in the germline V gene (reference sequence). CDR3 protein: CASRRDRGFGGDSPLHF. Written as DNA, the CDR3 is TGTGCCAGCAGGCGGGACAGGGGGTTTGGGGGGGATTCACCCCTCCACTTT.

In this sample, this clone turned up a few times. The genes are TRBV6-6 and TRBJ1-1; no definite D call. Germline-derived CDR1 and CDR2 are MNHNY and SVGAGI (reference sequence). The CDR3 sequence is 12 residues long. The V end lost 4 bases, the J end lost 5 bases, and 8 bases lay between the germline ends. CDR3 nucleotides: TGTGCCAGCAGTTCCCCCAGGACTGAAGCTTTCTTT. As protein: CASSSPRTEAFF.

CDR3 sequence reads: CASSSGQFPTNEKLFF. Here the CDR3 DNA reads TGTGCCAGCAGCTCCGGACAGTTTCCAACTAATGAAAAACTGTTTTTT. This sequence joins TRBV28 and TRBJ1-4, with a tentative D call TRBD1 (6 bases). Trimming stripped 6 bases from V and 0 bases from J, with 14 bases between. This CDR3 is built from 16 residues. Germline-derived CDR1 and CDR2 are MDHEN and SYDVKM.

For the CDR3, the DNA is TGTGCCAGCAGCAAAGTGGAAGGACTACAGTGCACAGATACGCAGTATTTT. Protein sequence: CASSKVEGLQCTDTQYF. The V call is TRBV21-1, the J call TRBJ2-3; no check of the table's D call, TRBD2, against the DNA was made. TRBV21-1 is marked as a pseudogene. CDR3 length equals 17 residues.

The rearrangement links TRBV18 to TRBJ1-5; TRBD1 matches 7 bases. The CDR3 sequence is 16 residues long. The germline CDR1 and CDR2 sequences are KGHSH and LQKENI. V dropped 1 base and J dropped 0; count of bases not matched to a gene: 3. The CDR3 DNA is TGTGCCAGCTCACCACGCAGGGGGGATAGCAATCAGCCCCAGCATTTT. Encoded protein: CASSPRRGDSNQPQHF.

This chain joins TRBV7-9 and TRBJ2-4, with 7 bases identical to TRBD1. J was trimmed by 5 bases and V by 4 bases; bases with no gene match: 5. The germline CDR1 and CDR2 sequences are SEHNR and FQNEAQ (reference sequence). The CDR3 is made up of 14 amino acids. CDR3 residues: CASSSPRGQNIQYF. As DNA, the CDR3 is TGTGCCAGCAGCTCCCCGAGGGGGCAAAACATTCAGTACTTC. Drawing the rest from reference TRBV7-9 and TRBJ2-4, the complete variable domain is DTGVSQNPRHKITKRGQNVTFRCDPISEHNRLYWYRQTLGQGPEFLTYFQNEAQLEKSRLLSDRFSAERPKGSFSTLEIQRTEQGDSAMYLCASSSPRGQNIQYFGAGTRLSVL.